Following are 21 T cell receptor beta chains from one sample sequenced in a study of technical replicates of blood from a few donors. Method: immunoSEQ multiplex PCR; TCRdb's copy keeps in-frame clones and lacks some. The table lists more than 65,000 clones, 90% to 95% of them singletons. The sequenced material came from T cells isolated from PBMCs. These receptors originate from a human donor in good health. Some clones in this sample may be carry-over from other donors' samples.

There are a few counts of this clone. The V and J genes are TRBV18 and TRBJ1-1, with 7 bases aligning to TRBD1. The CDR3 has 14 amino acids. CDR1 KGHSH and CDR2 LQKENI come from the germline V gene. With V trimmed by 3 bases and J by 10 bases, 11 bases remained unmatched. In DNA form, the CDR3 reads TGTGCCAGCTCACCTGGACAGGTTTCTCCCGGAGCTTTCTTT. Its translation: CASSPGQVSPGAFF. Complete variable domain (other parts from reference TRBV18 and TRBJ1-1): NAGVMQNPRHLVRRRGQEARLRCSPMKGHSHVYWYRQLPEEGLKFMVYLQKENIIDESGMPKERFSAEFPKEGPSILRIQQVVRGDSAAYFCASSPGQVSPGAFFGQGTRLTVV.

As DNA, the CDR3 is TGCGCCAGCAGCTTGGACGCCGGAGACTCCTACGAGCAGTACTTC. It yields the protein CASSLDAGDSYEQYF. The chain has TRBV5-1 and TRBJ2-7; no reliable D call. The CDR3 is made up of 15 amino acids. The ends were cut back, 0 bases at V and 0 bases at J, with 10 bases in the middle. Germline assignment: CDR1 SGHRS and CDR2 YFSETQ.

The rearrangement joins TRBV2 to TRBJ2-7; 10 bases match TRBD1. This CDR3 has 13 residues. Per the germline V gene, CDR1 is SNHLY and CDR2 is FYNNEI. V was pared by 7 bases and J by 3 bases, with 3 bases of the junction left unmatched. The CDR3 DNA is TGTGCCAGCAAAGGGGACAGGGGCTACGAGCAGTACTTC. Translated: CASKGDRGYEQYF.

This clone appeared once. The CDR3 here is CASSLGQGRIYEQYF. DNA of the CDR3: TGCGCCAGCAGCCTCGGACAGGGGCGTATATACGAGCAGTACTTC. This chain joins TRBV4-1 and TRBJ2-7; 9 positions match TRBD1. Germline-derived CDR1 and CDR2 are MGHRA and YSYEKL. Germline trimming cut 4 bases from V and 4 bases from J; bases unmatched to any gene: 8. The CDR3 is made up of 15 amino acids.

This chain joins TRBV19 and TRBJ1-6, with 8 bases identical to TRBD1. Losses at the gene ends were 7 bases for V and 10 bases for J; bases not matched to a gene: 9. Germline lookup yields CDR1 LNHDA and CDR2 SQIVND (reference sequence). The CDR3 is 14 amino acids. The CDR3 reads CASKSTGEESPLHF. In DNA, the CDR3 is TGTGCCAGTAAGTCGACAGGGGAAGAATCACCCCTCCACTTT. Full variable domain (rest looked up from reference TRBV19 and TRBJ1-6): DGGITQSPKYLFRKEGQNVTLSCEQNLNHDAMYWYRQDPGQGLRLIYYSQIVNDFQKGDIAEGYSVSREKKESFPLTVTSAQKNPTAFYLCASKSTGEESPLHFGNGTRLTVT.

V is TRBV6-5 and J is TRBJ1-6; 7 positions agree with TRBD1. The germline CDR1 and CDR2 sequences are MNHEY and SVGAGI. V gave up 0 bases and J gave up 7 bases; unmatched junction bases: 0. CDR3 length equals 14 residues. Written as DNA, the CDR3 is TGTGCCAGCAGTTACTCGACAGGGAATTCACCCCTCCACTTT. It codes for CASSYSTGNSPLHF.

V usage is TRBV6-5 and J usage is TRBJ2-7; D might be TRBD2 (6 bases). Germline V gene data show CDR1 as MNHEY and CDR2 as SVGAGI. Trimming shortened V by 6 bases and J by 0 bases, and 15 bases separated the two germline ends. The CDR3 is 15 amino acids. The DNA of the CDR3 is TGTGCCAGCAGCCAAGGACTGGGAGGCTCCTACGAGCAGTACTTC. This sequence encodes CASSQGLGGSYEQYF.

J is TRBJ2-3 and V is TRBV6-1; D perhaps matches TRBD2 (5 bases). The CDR3 has 15 residues. CDR1 is MNHNS, CDR2 SASEGT, per germline. The V gene lost 2 bases and the J gene lost 2 bases, with 11 bases spanning the gap. The chain's CDR3 is CASSELRVDTDTQYF. The CDR3 nucleotides read TGTGCCAGCAGTGAACTGAGGGTGGACACAGATACGCAGTATTTT.

The table lists this clone with a count of one. This chain uses TRBV7-9 with TRBJ2-7; 9 nucleotides line up with TRBD2. The germline CDR1 and CDR2 sequences are SEHNR and FQNEAQ (reference sequence). The length of the CDR3 is 15 residues. V lost 5 bases to trimming and J lost 6 bases; unmatched junction nucleotides: 11. The CDR3 DNA reads as TGTGCCAGCAGCCGGATAGCGGGGGCTATGTCCGAGCAGTACTTC. It translates to CASSRIAGAMSEQYF.

This chain links TRBV7-8 with TRBJ2-5; D might be TRBD1 (6 bases). The CDR3 runs 16 residues. V was shortened by 5 bases and J by 3 bases, with 19 bases between the two germline ends. Germline loops: CDR1 SGHVS, CDR2 FQNEAQ. The CDR3 DNA reads as TGTGCCAGCAGCCCATATATAGGGGGTCTAGAAGAGACCCAGTACTTC. Residues: CASSPYIGGLEETQYF.

The genes are TRBV10-3 and TRBJ1-1; 8 bases agree with TRBD1. Germline-derived CDR1 and CDR2 are ENHRY and SYGVKD. The CDR3 has 15 residues. V shed 5 bases, J shed 2 bases, and the junction held 7 bases outside the gene matches. This chain's CDR3 is CAISKTGTGNTEAFF. DNA of the CDR3: TGTGCCATCAGTAAAACCGGGACAGGCAACACTGAAGCTTTCTTT.

The chain is built from TRBV7-2 and TRBJ1-2; maybe TRBD1 (5 bases). CDR1 SGHTA and CDR2 FQGNSA come from the germline V gene. The V end was cut by 4 bases, the J end by 3 bases, with 9 bases between. The CDR3 covers 13 residues. In DNA form, the CDR3 reads TGTGCCAGCAGCTCAGGGACTGACTATGGCTACACCTTC. This sequence encodes CASSSGTDYGYTF.

The CDR3 is CASSPLTRAEERQYF. The CDR3 DNA reads TGCGCCAGCAGCCCATTAACGAGAGCCGAAGAACGGCAGTACTTC. The chain links TRBV5-1 to TRBJ2-7; no reliable D call. The V end lost 4 bases, the J end lost 9 bases, and 23 bases lay between the germline ends. The CDR3 consists of 15 residues. Germline V CDR1 and CDR2: SGHRS, YFSETQ.

The gene calls are TRBV6-5 and TRBJ1-1; 8 bases line up with TRBD1. The ends lost 5 bases at V and 2 bases at J; junction bases unmatched: 4. CDR3 size: 14 residues. Germline CDR1 and CDR2: MNHEY and SVGAGI. CDR3 sequence: CASSDRGGNTEAFF. The CDR3 nucleotides are TGTGCCAGCAGTGACAGGGGAGGAAACACTGAAGCTTTCTTT.

This clone turned up a few times. V gene TRBV5-1 combines with J gene TRBJ1-1; 10 bases agree with TRBD1. The junction had 1 base not matched to a gene; V was cut back by 4 bases and J by 1 base. Germline V gene lookup returns CDR1 SGHRS and CDR2 YFSETQ. The CDR3 is made up of 14 amino acids. The CDR3 DNA reads as TGCGCCAGCAGCGACAGGGGGCCGAACACTGAAGCTTTCTTT. This gives the protein CASSDRGPNTEAFF.

This clone was counted once. The gene calls are TRBV6-5 and TRBJ2-1; TRBD1 agrees at 11 bases. V dropped 6 bases and J dropped 6; count of bases not matched to a gene: 7. Per the germline V gene, CDR1 is MNHEY and CDR2 is SVGAGI. The CDR3 is 15 amino acids. The CDR3 DNA sequence: TGTGCCAGCAGGACCGGGACAGGGGGTTTCAATGAGCAGTTCTTC. It encodes CASRTGTGGFNEQFF.

This clone was detected once. The chain joins TRBV11-2 to TRBJ2-7; perhaps TRBD2 as D (6 bases). V gave up 0 bases and J gave up 4 bases, with 10 bases separating them. The germline V gene has CDR1 SGHAT and CDR2 FQNNGV. The CDR3 loop spans 14 amino acids. CDR3 loop: CASSLDHLAYEQYF. The CDR3 region has the DNA TGTGCCAGCAGCTTAGATCACCTAGCGTACGAGCAGTACTTC. The entire variable domain, with the rest obtained from reference TRBV11-2 and TRBJ2-7, is as follows: EAGVAQSPRYKIIEKRQSVAFWCNPISGHATLYWYQQILGQGPKLLIQFQNNGVVDDSQLPKDRFSAERLKGVDSTLKIQPAKLEDSAVYLCASSLDHLAYEQYFGPGTRLTVT.

The rearrangement links TRBV10-2 to TRBJ2-1; D remains ambiguous. Germline CDR1 reads WSHSY; CDR2 reads SAAADI. The germline V and J ends were trimmed by 7 bases and 0 bases, with 10 bases remaining between them. The CDR3 extends over 14 amino acids. The CDR3, as DNA: TGCGCCAGCACCGCCGAGAGCTCCTACAATGAGCAGTTCTTC. Protein sequence: CASTAESSYNEQFF.

This chain links TRBV12-5 with TRBJ1-5; D not resolved. Looked up from germline, CDR1 is LGHNT and CDR2 is FRNRAP. V was trimmed by 3 bases and J by 7 bases, leaving 22 bases between them. The CDR3 has 17 amino acids. CDR3 sequence reads: CASGFYVVRERGQPQHF. CDR3 nucleotides: TGTGCTAGTGGTTTTTACGTAGTGAGGGAGCGAGGGCAGCCCCAGCATTTT.

The rearrangement joins TRBV7-9 to TRBJ2-7, with 10 bases identical to TRBD1. Germline assignment: CDR1 SEHNR and CDR2 FQNEAQ (reference sequence). The CDR3 sequence is 14 residues long. The junction had 7 bases not matched to a gene; V was cut back by 7 bases and J by 4 bases. CDR3 sequence reads: CASTDDRGQYEQYF. The CDR3 bases are TGTGCCAGCACCGACGACAGGGGGCAATACGAGCAGTACTTC.

The CDR3: CASSTPTGGYEQYF. The CDR3 DNA sequence: TGTGCCAGCAGCACGCCGACAGGAGGCTACGAGCAGTACTTC. This chain connects TRBV11-1 to TRBJ2-7; possible D gene TRBD1, 6 bases. This CDR3 is built from 14 residues. The germline CDR1 and CDR2 sequences are SGHAT and FQDESV (reference sequence). Trimming stripped 5 bases from V and 3 bases from J, with 14 bases between.